Following are 21 T cell receptor beta chains from one sample sequenced in a study of OX40 agonist ivuxolimab in advanced cancers. Clones were read by immunoSEQ multiplex PCR, and TCRdb kept only the in-frame ones, dropping some. The table includes 30,000 to 35,000 clones, approximately 89% detected once. Source: CD4+ or CD8+ T cells sorted from blood, taken in a trial of the OX40 agonist ivuxolimab. All receptors derive from an adult with an advanced solid tumor such as melanoma, head and neck, liver or kidney cancer.

The chain links TRBV5-1 to TRBJ2-7; 9 bases align to TRBD1. The CDR3 extends over 14 amino acids. The germline V gene has CDR1 SGHRS and CDR2 YFSETQ. The J segment lost 7 bases and the V segment lost 4 bases, leaving 9 bases of the junction unmatched. CDR3 in amino acids: CASSPGSDRGEQYF. Written as DNA, the CDR3 is TGCGCCAGCAGCCCGGGCTCTGACAGGGGGGAGCAGTACTTC.

The V gene is TRBV6-5, the J gene TRBJ2-1, with D uncertain. Germline CDR1 reads MNHEY; CDR2 reads SVGAGI. The CDR3 is 14 residues long. The ends were cut back, 0 bases at V and 6 bases at J, with 9 bases in the middle. CDR3 amino acids: CASSYSRWGNEQFF. The CDR3 nucleotides are TGTGCCAGCAGTTACTCGAGGTGGGGCAATGAGCAGTTCTTC.

The chain links TRBV5-4 to TRBJ2-1; D remains ambiguous. Between the trimmed V and J ends, which lost 0 bases and 6 bases, there was a span of 13 bases. Germline V gene sequence: CDR1 SGHNT, CDR2 YYREEE (reference sequence). The CDR3 consists of 15 residues. CDR3 sequence (DNA): TGTGCCAGCAGCTTGGTACCCCCAGGCGTCAATGAGCAGTTCTTC. Translation gives CASSLVPPGVNEQFF.

The chain employs TRBV5-5 and TRBJ2-3; D remains unclear. The germline V gene has CDR1 SGHKS and CDR2 YYEKEE (reference sequence). V was pared by 2 bases and J by 3 bases, with 10 bases between. The CDR3 runs 14 residues. CDR3 bases: TGTGCCAGCAGCTTTCGCCTAGAAACAGATACGCAGTATTTT. It codes for CASSFRLETDTQYF.

This rearrangement joins TRBV5-1 to TRBJ2-2, with TRBD2 identical over 11 bases. The CDR3 length is 18 residues. V was pared by 4 bases and J by 1 base, with 9 bases of the junction left unmatched. From germline, CDR1 is SGHRS and CDR2 YFSETQ. Here the CDR3 DNA reads TGCGCCAGCAGCCCAAACCTCGGGACTAGCGGGAACACCGGGGAGCTGTTTTTT. Residues: CASSPNLGTSGNTGELFF.

The V and J genes are TRBV21-1 and TRBJ2-7; TRBD2 is the table's D call, not checked against the DNA. TRBV21-1 is tagged as a pseudogene. The CDR3 contains 18 residues. CDR3: CASSKFGVAGEESYEQYF. In nucleotides, the CDR3 is TGTGCCAGCAGCAAATTCGGAGTAGCGGGAGAAGAGTCCTACGAGCAGTACTTC.

The J gene is TRBJ2-1, the V gene TRBV4-3; 15 nucleotides line up with TRBD2. Germline CDR1 is LGHNA and CDR2 is YSLEER. V shed 4 bases and J 3 bases; nucleotides not matched to a gene: 1. This CDR3 has 16 amino acids. CDR3 DNA: TGCGCCAGCAGCCCGGGACTAGCGGGAGGCTACAATGAGCAGTTCTTC. Translating gives CASSPGLAGGYNEQFF.

The chain recombines TRBV30 with TRBJ2-7, with D maybe TRBD2 (6 bases). CDR3 size: 12 residues. Germline V lookup: CDR1 GTSNPN, CDR2 SVGIG (reference sequence). Trimming removed 3 bases at V and 3 bases at J, with 9 bases between. CDR3 protein: CAWRDYSYEQYF. DNA of the CDR3: TGTGCCTGGAGGGACTACAGCTACGAGCAGTACTTC.

The chain uses TRBV18 and TRBJ2-3; D assignment may be TRBD1 or TRBD2 (5 bases each). With 3 bases removed from V and 4 bases from J, the gap between germline ends came to 20 bases. In germline, CDR1 is KGHSH, CDR2 LQKENI. The CDR3 extends over 17 amino acids. The CDR3 loop reads CASSPRQLLVVADTQYF. DNA of the CDR3: TGTGCCAGCTCACCGCGACAGTTACTAGTGGTCGCAGATACGCAGTATTTT.

The CDR3 DNA reads as TGTGCCAGCAGTCAAATGACGACAGGTGAAAAACTGTTTTTT. This translates into CASSQMTTGEKLFF. The rearrangement uses TRBV7-2 and TRBJ1-4, with a weak D call TRBD1 (6 bases). Trimming cost V 6 bases and J 7 bases, with 15 bases left between them. CDR1 and CDR2 (germline): SGHTA, FQGNSA. This CDR3 is built from 14 residues.

This sequence joins TRBV18 and TRBJ2-7; TRBD2 aligns across 13 bases. The CDR3 has 16 residues. J gave up 7 bases and V 2 bases, and 8 bases lay outside the gene matches. CDR1 is KGHSH, CDR2 LQKENI, per germline. Written as DNA, the CDR3 is TGTGCCAGCTCACCATACCCACTAGCGGGAGGGAAAGAGCAGTACTTC. Its translation is CASSPYPLAGGKEQYF.

This clone is a singleton in its sample. The chain has TRBV6-6 and TRBJ2-5, with no clear D. The V end lost 2 bases, the J end lost 2 bases, and 3 bases lay between the germline ends. CDR3 size: 12 residues. In germline, CDR1 is MNHNY, CDR2 SVGAGI (reference sequence). The CDR3 sequence is CASSYPQETQYF. In DNA form, the CDR3 reads TGTGCCAGCAGTTACCCTCAAGAGACCCAGTACTTC.

V gene TRBV5-4 combines with J gene TRBJ2-7, with D tentatively TRBD2 (5 bases). CDR1 is SGHNT, CDR2 YYREEE, per germline (reference sequence). This CDR3 has 14 residues. V was trimmed by 2 bases and J by 5 bases, leaving 14 bases between them. The CDR3 nucleotides are TGTGCCAGCAGCTTTCTAGAGGGTGGCAACGAGCAGTACTTC. Its protein is CASSFLEGGNEQYF. Using reference TRBV5-4 and TRBJ2-7 for the parts outside the CDR3, the full variable domain is ETGVTQSPTHLIKTRGQQVTLRCSSQSGHNTVSWYQQALGQGPQFIFQYYREEENGRGNFPPRFSGLQFPNYSSELNVNALELDDSALYLCASSFLEGGNEQYFGPGTRLTVT.

V is TRBV10-3 and J is TRBJ2-7; weak D call: TRBD1 (6 bases). This CDR3 has 14 residues. Per germline, CDR1 ENHRY and CDR2 SYGVKD. V was clipped by 6 bases and J by 4 bases, with 16 bases between them. CDR3 sequence: CAISRRAGDYEQYF. CDR3 sequence (DNA): TGTGCCATCAGCCGTAGGGCAGGGGATTACGAGCAGTACTTC.

The rearrangement links TRBV5-1 to TRBJ2-1; 8 positions match TRBD1. The CDR3 is made up of 15 amino acids. The trim removed 2 bases at V and 4 bases at J, leaving 5 bases unmatched. The V gene's germline CDR1 is SGHRS and CDR2 YFSETQ. The CDR3 loop reads CASSFSQGGYNEQFF. As DNA, the CDR3 is TGCGCCAGCAGCTTTTCACAGGGGGGATACAATGAGCAGTTCTTC.

V usage is TRBV19 and J usage is TRBJ2-7; D is uncertain. CDR3 size: 12 residues. V was clipped by 3 bases and J by 4 bases, with 7 bases between them. From germline, CDR1 is LNHDA and CDR2 SQIVND (reference sequence). The CDR3 is CASSIGKYEQYF. CDR3 bases: TGTGCCAGTAGTATTGGGAAGTACGAGCAGTACTTC.

The V call is TRBV6-5, the J call TRBJ2-1; 7 bases fit TRBD1. CDR3 length equals 14 residues. Trimming cost V 6 bases and J 7 bases; bases outside gene matches: 9. The germline V gene encodes CDR1 MNHEY and CDR2 SVGAGI. This CDR3 reads CASSPTDRANEQFF. The CDR3 DNA follows: TGTGCCAGCAGCCCGACCGACAGGGCAAATGAGCAGTTCTTC.

The table lists this clone with a count of one. The chain uses TRBV5-1 and TRBJ1-3, with no clear D. The V gene's germline CDR1 is SGHRS and CDR2 YFSETQ. This CDR3 is 12 amino acids long. The V and J ends lost 1 base and 7 bases respectively, with 6 bases between them. CDR3 nucleotides: TGCGCCAGCAGCTTGATTGGGAACACCATATATTTT. This sequence encodes CASSLIGNTIYF.

This clone appeared once. The chain carries TRBV2 and TRBJ2-2; D is perhaps TRBD2 (6 bases). Germline CDR1 is SNHLY and CDR2 is FYNNEI. This CDR3 region has 13 residues. V lost 8 bases and J 7 bases, leaving 14 bases between the germline ends. The CDR3 loop reads CASSGDWGGELFF. The DNA of the CDR3 is TGTGCCAGCTCGGGGGATTGGGGCGGGGAGCTGTTTTTT.

The chain links TRBV28 to TRBJ1-4; 8 bases agree with TRBD1. V trimming: 3 bases; J trimming: 9 bases; junction bases outside the gene matches: 18. In germline, CDR1 is MDHEN, CDR2 SYDVKM. This CDR3 is 18 amino acids long. CDR3 loop: CASSFDPGQDVLDQKLFF. CDR3 bases: TGTGCCAGCAGTTTCGACCCGGGACAGGACGTCCTAGATCAAAAACTGTTTTTT.

The V call is TRBV5-1, the J call TRBJ2-1; 16 positions match TRBD2. The V gene's germline CDR1 is SGHRS and CDR2 YFSETQ. CDR3 length: 17 residues. After removal of 4 bases from V and 5 bases from J, the junction contained 6 bases not matched to a gene. The CDR3 DNA follows: TGCGCCAGCAGCCCCGGGACTAGCGGGAGGGTCGACAATGAGCAGTTCTTC. It is translated as CASSPGTSGRVDNEQFF.